The rows below give T cell receptor beta chains drawn from one sample of a study of T cells in Graves' hyperthyroidism and ophthalmopathy. TCRdb recomputed calls from the multiplex PCR reads with MiXCR, one row per CDR3 protein. The repertoire holds hundreds of thousands of distinct CDR3 sequences, with roughly 14% as singletons. The sample taken for sequencing was blood. These receptors all come from a woman in her twenties or thirties with Graves' hyperthyroidism that later progressed to Graves' ophthalmopathy. Each CDR3 is given with its conserved first and last residue. Fields, in order: J gene, D gene, V gene, clone size, CDR3 protein, CDR3 DNA. A D gene is named only where the DNA matches it firmly. Expanded clones get a size class; other rows say once, few or many, or leave the size out.

j_gene: TRBJ2-1
d_gene: NA
v_gene: TRBV20-1
abundance: many
CDR3aa: CSAPSYYNEQFF
CDR3nt: TGCAGTGCTCCTAGTTACTACAATGAGCAGTTCTTC

j_gene: TRBJ2-2
d_gene: NA
v_gene: TRBV5-1
abundance: NA
CDR3aa: CASSSDTNTGELFF
CDR3nt: TGCGCCAGCAGCTCGGACACGAACACCGGGGAGCTGTTTTTT

j_gene: TRBJ1-2
d_gene: TRBD1
v_gene: TRBV12-3/TRBV12-4
abundance: many
CDR3aa: CASSPGSGTGGRDGYTF
CDR3nt: TGTGCCAGCAGCCCCGGGAGCGGCACAGGGGGCAGAGATGGCTACACCTTC

j_gene: TRBJ1-5
d_gene: TRBD1
v_gene: TRBV7-2
abundance: NA
CDR3aa: CASSLRGTGGAAPQHF
CDR3nt: TGTGCCAGCAGCCTAAGAGGGACAGGGGGAGCGGCGCCCCAGCATTTT

j_gene: TRBJ1-6
d_gene: TRBD1
v_gene: TRBV12-5
abundance: many
CDR3aa: CASGFGTGSFGEISPLHF
CDR3nt: TGTGCTAGTGGTTTTGGGACAGGGTCCTTCGGGGAAATCTCACCCCTCCACTTT

j_gene: TRBJ1-2
d_gene: NA
v_gene: TRBV27
abundance: few
CDR3aa: CAGGDRGPGYGYTF
CDR3nt: TGTGCCGGTGGGGACCGGGGGCCAGGCTATGGCTACACCTTC

j_gene: TRBJ1-1
d_gene: NA
v_gene: TRBV20-1
abundance: many
CDR3aa: CSARGRDTEAFF
CDR3nt: TGCAGTGCTAGAGGACGGGACACTGAAGCTTTCTTT

j_gene: TRBJ2-3
d_gene: NA
v_gene: TRBV18
abundance: few
CDR3aa: CASSPFRDTDTQYF
CDR3nt: TGTGCCAGCTCACCCTTTCGGGACACAGATACGCAGTATTTT

j_gene: TRBJ2-3
d_gene: TRBD2
v_gene: TRBV2
abundance: many
CDR3aa: CASRSPGGGRGTDTQYF
CDR3nt: TGTGCCAGCAGGAGCCCTGGGGGCGGGAGGGGCACAGATACGCAGTATTTT

j_gene: TRBJ2-2
d_gene: NA
v_gene: TRBV19
abundance: few
CDR3aa: CASSLQYTGELFF
CDR3nt: TGTGCCAGTAGTCTACAGTACACCGGGGAGCTGTTTTTT

j_gene: TRBJ2-5
d_gene: NA
v_gene: TRBV27
abundance: few
CDR3aa: CASRSQEAQYF
CDR3nt: TGTGCCAGCAGGTCCCAAGAGGCCCAGTACTTC